This note documents a single TCR beta chain sequence. Its antigen is still unknown. This entry belongs to a study of control samples from healthy donors and cancer patients (TCRdb year 2020). Library method: the immunoSEQ multiplex PCR assay. In TCRdb, the immuneACCESS table is reduced to in-frame sequences with V and J assigned. These tables do not hold every clone; where another copy was compared, an unresolved V gene accounts for under half, and the others remain unexplained. The record for this sample contains about 210,000 clones. The ten largest clones take up 2.2% of the sample. In the germline V gene, CDR1 corresponds to SGHRS and CDR2 to YFSETQ. V drops 6 bases and J drops 8 bases, leaving 17 bases in between. The CDR3 runs 14 amino acids, cysteine and phenylalanine included. Of the read, only the CDR3 DNA is kept; its 42 bases are in frame from base 1.

This receptor was taken from a woman under 40 in good health. This receptor chain uses TRBV5-1 and TRBJ1-4, with TRBD1 as a weak D call on 5 bases. Sequencing used blood. The nucleotides read TGCGCCAGCAAGGTGGGCAGGGTTAACGAAAAACTGTTTTTT. It specifies CASKVGRVNEKLFF.